This T cell receptor beta chain was observed in a study of response to subunit inactivated influenza vaccine. Study-wide results and caveats: Every seasonal influenza vaccination brings in few new T cells, the authors suggested.

The CDR3 has 15 amino acids. V dropped 3 bases and J dropped 4 bases, with 14 bases sitting between them. Per germline, CDR1 KGHSH and CDR2 LQKENI. Only a few counts were recorded for this clonotype. What it binds is not known. Via MiXCR, TCRdb re-called the RT-PCR reads, giving one row per CDR3 protein. The sample lists 710,000 or so distinct CDR3 sequences, 15% to 19% seen once, with around 10% in the top ten. This receptor was identified in a man in his fifties who received an inactivated influenza vaccine. J is TRBJ2-3 and V is TRBV18; D possibly uses TRBD1 or TRBD2 (6 bases each). Sample: PBMCs from blood, taken roughly 12 days after vaccination. This chain's CDR3 is CASSPITRGADTQYF. The CDR3 DNA is TGTGCCAGCTCACCGATCACTAGGGGGGCAGATACGCAGTATTTT.